A selection of T cell receptor beta chains follows, all from one sample in a study of patients and donors after allogeneic stem cell transplantation. TCRdb fed the RT-PCR reads into MiXCR, producing one record per CDR3 protein. In the table there are 85,000 to 90,000 distinct CDR3 sequences, approximately 49% of which are singletons. The sequencing sample was made of blood, either unsorted or a sorted T cell fraction (not recorded which). The source of these receptors is a human donor who was either an allogeneic HSCT recipient or a stem cell or donor lymphocyte infusion donor (not recorded which). It is not recorded whose cells these are; they may come from a transplant donor. CDR3s leave out the opening cysteine and the closing phenylalanine or tryptophan. Each record gives: J gene, clone size, V gene, CDR3 protein. Size is stated for part of the rows, as once, few or many counts, or as a class when the clone is expanded.

TRBJ1-1,few,TRBV20-1,SARHDRDLNTEAF
TRBJ2-3,-,TRBV28,ASSPSDSYSTDTQY
TRBJ1-5,few,TRBV9,ASSVLGQPQH
TRBJ1-4,few,TRBV27,ASRPRGGNEKLF
TRBJ2-3,-,TRBV7-3,ASSFGGERDTQY
TRBJ1-1,-,TRBV29-1,SVLVAGRRNTEAF
TRBJ1-5,many,TRBV6-5,ASSSTTGVDQPQH
TRBJ2-7,-,TRBV20-1,SARTGASYEQY
TRBJ1-1,-,TRBV5-1,ASSPPGQGVNTEAF
TRBJ1-3,-,TRBV19,ASRPGYSGNTIY
TRBJ1-5,-,TRBV7-9,ASSLGGVPQH
TRBJ1-5,few,TRBV29-1,SVEGQEGQPQH
TRBJ1-2,few,TRBV12-3/TRBV12-4,ASIPDAGEAGYT
TRBJ2-7,-,TRBV5-1,ASSPENRPYEQY
TRBJ1-1,few,TRBV28,ASSLSGEGAEAF
TRBJ1-5,-,TRBV20-1,SARAINQPQH
TRBJ2-2,few,TRBV11-2,ASSTSSGELF
TRBJ1-5,-,TRBV7-2,ASSPGIYSNQPQH
TRBJ1-2,-,TRBV4-1,ASSLMIGTANYGYT
TRBJ1-1,once,TRBV5-1,ASISIGASMNTEAF
TRBJ1-4,-,TRBV6-5,ASSFDPGQGREKLF
TRBJ1-1,few,TRBV10-3,AISELSQGNTEAF
TRBJ1-2,-,TRBV7-6,ASSLDSPGRIIYGYT
TRBJ2-7,-,TRBV3-1,ASSHRLGAGGYEQY
TRBJ1-6,-,TRBV20-1,SARAQSSYNSPLH
TRBJ1-1,-,TRBV4-3,ASSSLLGPLNTEAF
TRBJ1-1,few,TRBV15,ATSRAKGVITEAF
TRBJ2-1,once,TRBV7-3,ASSLTGDYLEQF
TRBJ1-1,few,TRBV20-1,SARVRTGNTEAF
TRBJ2-7,-,TRBV20-1,SARTGNYEQY
TRBJ2-3,-,TRBV4-3,ASSLLPRGRRITDTQY
TRBJ1-4,-,TRBV5-1,ASSLASGTTATNEKLF
TRBJ1-1,few,TRBV27,ASRQQGDTEAF
TRBJ2-7,once,TRBV9,ASSPIPGTVSEQY
TRBJ1-1,-,TRBV7-3,ASRLGTEAF
TRBJ2-5,few,TRBV28,ASSSTSGLVETQY
TRBJ1-1,-,TRBV18,ASSPSGDTEAF
TRBJ2-1,-,TRBV5-1,ASSLGHATRDEQF